The 12 T cell receptor beta chains below all came from one sample that was sequenced in a study of blood T cell repertoires in COVID-19. Profiling relied on immunoSEQ multiplex PCR, and the TCRdb table lists in-frame clones only, not all of them. The sample records approximately 210,000 clones, approximately 81% being singletons. Sample: PBMCs or T cells enriched from blood (not recorded which). The receptors were gathered from a woman between 50 and 59 years old with acute COVID-19.

The chain carries TRBV21-1 and TRBJ2-1; no DNA check was done on the table's D call, TRBD1. TRBV21-1 corresponds to a pseudogene. The length of the CDR3 is 16 residues. Here the CDR3 reads CASSDNGGLFGNEQFF. The CDR3 nucleotides read TGTGCCAGCAGCGATAATGGGGGCCTCTTTGGGAATGAGCAGTTCTTC.

The chain couples TRBV4-3 to TRBJ2-1; 8 bases are shared with TRBD2. CDR3 length equals 16 residues. Germline V lookup: CDR1 LGHNA, CDR2 YSLEER. V trimming: 0 bases; J trimming: 4 bases; junction bases outside the gene matches: 5. CDR3 nucleotides: TGCGCCAGCAGCCAAGATGTGGGACTAGGATACAATGAGCAGTTCTTC. This gives the protein CASSQDVGLGYNEQFF.

The chain carries TRBV6-1 and TRBJ1-2; D unclear. Germline V lookup: CDR1 MNHNS, CDR2 SASEGT. The CDR3 extends over 14 amino acids. V was cut by 1 base and J by 7 bases, with 13 bases left in between. The CDR3 loop is CASSEEGRSGGYTF. CDR3 bases: TGTGCCAGCAGTGAAGAAGGGAGGTCCGGTGGCTACACCTTC.

This sequence joins TRBV5-1 and TRBJ2-1; TRBD2 aligns across 14 bases. The trim removed 4 bases at V and 12 bases at J, leaving 15 bases unmatched. CDR1 is SGHRS, CDR2 YFSETQ, per germline. CDR3 length: 17 residues. As DNA, the CDR3 is TGCGCCAGCAGCCCCACAGCCGGGACTAGCGGGGGTAGGGGGCAGTTCTTC. This translates into CASSPTAGTSGGRGQFF.

This chain uses TRBV6-2 or TRBV6-3 with TRBJ2-7; 7 nucleotides agree with TRBD1. In germline, CDR1 is MNHEY, CDR2 SVGEGT. The V gene end was trimmed by 0 bases and the J gene end by 1 base; junction bases not matched to a gene: 6. This CDR3 spans 16 amino acids. The CDR3 loop reads CASSYSLTGQSYEQYF. The DNA of the CDR3 is TGTGCCAGCAGTTACTCGTTGACAGGGCAGTCCTACGAGCAGTACTTC.

The rearrangement links TRBV3-1 (or the pseudogene TRBV3-2) to TRBJ2-7, with TRBD1 as a possible D gene (5 bases). V was shortened by 1 base and J by 0 bases, with 13 bases between the two germline ends. The germline gives CDR1 LGHDT, CDR2 YNNKEL (reference sequence). CDR3 length: 16 amino acids. CDR3 sequence (DNA): TGTGCCAGCAGCCAAGGACAGACCCCACACTCCTACGAGCAGTACTTC. Protein product: CASSQGQTPHSYEQYF.

The CDR3 loop reads CASSLMVATGQNYGYTF. The CDR3 DNA is TGTGCCAGCAGTTTAATGGTCGCGACAGGGCAGAACTATGGCTACACCTTC. The J gene is TRBJ1-2, the V gene TRBV28; 7 bases align to TRBD1. The V gene end was trimmed by 2 bases and the J gene end by 2 bases; junction bases not matched to a gene: 11. CDR3 length: 17 amino acids. CDR1 and CDR2 (germline): MDHEN, SYDVKM.

This chain links TRBV7-2 with TRBJ2-3, with D perhaps TRBD2 (5 bases). Germline CDR1 reads SGHTA; CDR2 reads FQGNSA. The CDR3 contains 16 residues. Between the trimmed V and J ends, which lost 5 bases and 0 bases, there was a span of 15 bases. CDR3 DNA: TGTGCCAGCAGCCCCCCCGGGGTCGGGAGCACAGATACGCAGTATTTT. It codes for CASSPPGVGSTDTQYF.

The genes are TRBV18 and TRBJ2-7, with D perhaps matching TRBD2 (6 bases). Germline V lookup: CDR1 KGHSH, CDR2 LQKENI. V was cut by 1 base and J by 6 bases, with 13 bases left in between. The CDR3 contains 14 residues. The CDR3 sequence: CASSPLAEYGEQYF. CDR3 nucleotides: TGTGCCAGCTCACCACTAGCGGAGTACGGCGAGCAGTACTTC.

V usage is TRBV29-1 and J usage is TRBJ2-1, with TRBD2 matching over 8 bases. The CDR3 extends over 15 amino acids. CDR1 and CDR2 from the germline V gene are SQVTM and ANQGSEA. Losses at the gene ends were 4 bases for V and 8 bases for J; bases not matched to a gene: 13. CDR3 in amino acids: CSVVPNTAGGYEQFF. CDR3 sequence (DNA): TGCAGCGTTGTACCCAACACGGCGGGGGGCTATGAGCAGTTCTTC.

The chain uses TRBV29-1 and TRBJ1-1, with D possibly being TRBD1 (6 bases). V lost 3 bases to trimming and J lost 0 bases, with 8 bases between them. Germline V gives CDR1 SQVTM, CDR2 ANQGSEA. This CDR3 has 13 residues. The CDR3 DNA reads as TGCAGCGTTGATACAGGGCTGAACACTGAAGCTTTCTTT. It specifies CSVDTGLNTEAFF. Using reference TRBV29-1 and TRBJ1-1 for the parts outside the CDR3, the full variable domain is SAVISQKPSRDICQRGTSLTIQCQVDSQVTMMFWYRQQPGQSLTLIATANQGSEATYESGFVIDKFPISRPNLTFSTLTVSNMSPEDSSIYLCSVDTGLNTEAFFGQGTRLTVV.

The V call is TRBV30, the J call TRBJ2-1; D gene ambiguous. V was trimmed by 3 bases and J by 7 bases, leaving 16 bases between them. Germline CDR1 and CDR2: GTSNPN and SVGIG (reference sequence). CDR3 length equals 14 residues. The CDR3 region is CAWSVSSMRNEQFF. The CDR3 DNA reads as TGTGCCTGGAGCGTAAGTTCGATGAGAAATGAGCAGTTCTTC.